The rows below give T cell receptor beta chains drawn from one sample of a study of blood T cell repertoires in COVID-19. Produced via immunoSEQ multiplex PCR; TCRdb's table is partial and in-frame only. The profile shows 150,000 or so clones, roughly four fifths of them singletons. The sample taken for sequencing was peripheral blood. The receptors derive from a human donor with acute or convalescent COVID-19. The donor label of this sample is uncertain. Both conserved end residues are part of each CDR3. Clone size is shown for a subset of rows, as once, few, many or a class of expanded clone.

V gene	J gene	clone size	CDR3 protein
TRBV2	TRBJ2-3	.	CASSVRVGDTQYF
TRBV10-2	TRBJ1-2	.	CASSELGARYGYTF
TRBV7-2	TRBJ1-6	.	CASSPMGRNSPLHF
TRBV5-1	TRBJ2-4	.	CASSPRTGASSAKNIQYF
TRBV30	TRBJ1-2	.	CAWSREVQGVYGYTF
TRBV19	TRBJ1-5	once	CASSIEGERPQHF
TRBV19	TRBJ1-2	.	CASSFRDRGIGYTF
TRBV6-5	TRBJ1-2	.	CASSYRLNRDGYTF
TRBV29-1	TRBJ1-2	.	CSGGTGGYGYTF
TRBV19	TRBJ1-2	.	CASSIALGGAGYGYTF
TRBV2	TRBJ2-6	few	CASNHRGHGANVLTF
TRBV7-2	TRBJ1-2	.	CASSLAKQGGYTF
TRBV5-4	TRBJ1-2	.	CASSSRTGGMYGYTF
TRBV6-2/TRBV6-3	TRBJ2-1	.	CASSPIGGRDNEQFF
TRBV12-2	TRBJ2-1	few	CASRLADRSSYNEQFF
TRBV20-1	TRBJ1-5	.	CSASWAREAGQPQHF
TRBV4-3	TRBJ1-1	.	CASSQDPSYLQGEAFF
TRBV19	TRBJ2-5	.	CASKQGASEETQYF
TRBV6-5	TRBJ1-1	.	CASSYPAKGGEAFF
TRBV6-6	TRBJ1-4	.	CASSYRQSATNEKLFF
TRBV4-1	TRBJ1-3	.	CASSQDQGRGNTIYF
TRBV29-1	TRBJ1-2	.	CSVVVIEAANYGYTF
TRBV19	TRBJ1-2	.	CAAQGPLSHGYTF
TRBV5-1	TRBJ1-2	.	CASSLDRESYGYTF
TRBV12-3/TRBV12-4	TRBJ1-5	few	CASSRTENQPQHF
TRBV4-1	TRBJ1-2	.	CASSFSPTGGYGYTF
TRBV5-6	TRBJ2-5	.	CASSRGRTGMYGETQYF
TRBV19	TRBJ1-1	.	CASSGYDRGFDTEAFF
TRBV29-1	TRBJ2-1	.	CSVVYREDEQFF
TRBV15	TRBJ1-1	.	CATSSQGVTEAFF
TRBV5-1	TRBJ1-5	.	CASSLEGGAGQPQHF
TRBV5-5	TRBJ2-7	few	CASSLADRDTYEQYF
TRBV4-2	TRBJ1-2	.	CASSQDTGINYGYTF
TRBV7-2	TRBJ2-3	.	CASSTQAGARTDTQYF
TRBV6-6	TRBJ2-3	.	CASVAGGHSDTQYF
TRBV6-1	TRBJ1-1	.	CASSEGARNTEAFF
TRBV30	TRBJ1-5	.	CAWSVQGVSQPQHF
TRBV11-2	TRBJ1-2	.	CASSLASRGAIGYTF
TRBV27	TRBJ1-2	.	CASSAGTGGGYTF
TRBV10-3	TRBJ1-1	.	CAIKSRGEPMNTEAFF
TRBV11-2	TRBJ2-2	.	CASSSDRDGELFF
TRBV10-3	TRBJ2-7	.	CAIRAGTGESYEQYF
TRBV7-2	TRBJ1-4	.	CASSPGLNNEKLFF
TRBV13	TRBJ1-2	.	CASSVLDSYYGYTF
TRBV5-1	TRBJ1-2	.	CASSLEELNYGYTF
TRBV5-1	TRBJ1-2	.	CASSSGQADGYTF
TRBV14	TRBJ2-3	.	CASSQVWTSGGTQYF
TRBV10-3	TRBJ1-2	once	CAISGGQGAHGYTF
TRBV5-1	TRBJ1-6	.	CASSLSGSSYNSPLHF
TRBV7-2	TRBJ1-6	.	CASSLGGINSPLHF
TRBV7-2	TRBJ1-2	.	CASSLGADYGYTF
TRBV3-1/TRBV3-2	TRBJ2-5	once	CASSQIPETQYF
TRBV30	TRBJ1-3	.	CAWSVRGTGNTIYF
TRBV2	TRBJ2-2	.	CASRGWGRNTGELFF
TRBV4-2	TRBJ2-3	.	CASSQDGPSRTSGSTDTQYF
TRBV19	TRBJ1-5	medium-sized	CASSMLRANLYSNQPQHF
TRBV21-1	TRBJ2-7	.	CAAASAGAGHEQYF